This T cell receptor beta chain was obtained from a study of T cells in Graves' hyperthyroidism and ophthalmopathy. Points from the study as a whole: Ophthalmopathy onset followed model prediction by a median approximately seven months. Appearing also in blood were most of the thyroid clonotypes expanded above 0.001.

The investigators amplified TCR beta CDR3 regions from RNA transcripts. In the first-round RT-PCR of the TCR CDR3, the HTBI primer set was used. From the multiplex PCR reads, TCRdb called clonotypes with MiXCR, one entry per CDR3 protein. The table has a few hundred thousand distinct CDR3 sequences, about 43% seen once. Uncontrolled infection, other autoimmune disease, pregnancy or lactation excluded patients. Every diagnosis used clinical symptoms, serum thyroxine and TRAb, thyroid ultrasound and orbital computed tomography. As for this clonotype: Antigen specificity is unknown.

The sequenced sample was peripheral blood or thyroid tissue (not recorded which). The receptor was derived from an adult woman with Graves' disease, either hyperthyroidism or ophthalmopathy (not recorded which).

The CDR3 region has the DNA TGCAGCGTTGAAGTATATGGCGGGCCGCGCGTCGGCTACACCTTC. Its protein product is CSVEVYGGPRVGYTF. The V gene is TRBV29-1, the J gene TRBJ1-2; D is ambiguous. Germline CDR1 reads SQVTM; CDR2 reads ANQGSEA. V was shortened by 1 base and J by 8 bases, with 20 bases between the two germline ends. The CDR3 spans 15 residues.